Listed below are T cell receptor beta chains from one sample, sequenced in a study of cytomegalovirus exposure and HLA in healthy donors. The method was immunoSEQ multiplex PCR; TCRdb's version includes in-frame clones alone and lacks a portion of them. The table includes under 250,000 clones, about 78% detected once. The specimen sequenced was PBMCs. Receptors originate from a male donor in good health and CMV-seronegative. Each CDR3 is given with its conserved first and last residue. D genes are given only for firm matches. For some rows the clone size is stated as once, few or many, or as a class when expanded; others skip it.

TGTGCCAGCGGCCTGGGGACAGTCTACGAGCAGTACTTC | CASGLGTVYEQYF | TRBJ2-7 | TRBD1 | TRBV7-9 | NA
TGTGCCAGCACCCGGGCGGGCTCCACTAACTATGGCTACACCTTC | CASTRAGSTNYGYTF | TRBJ1-2 | NA | TRBV2 | NA
TGTGCCAGCAGTGCCTCCACAGGGGGTGCGAACACCGGGGAGCTGTTTTTT | CASSASTGGANTGELFF | TRBJ2-2 | TRBD1 | TRBV6-4 | NA
TGTGCCAGCAGTTTATGGGACAGGGAGTACACTGAAGCTTTCTTT | CASSLWDREYTEAFF | TRBJ1-1 | TRBD1 | TRBV28 | NA
TGTGCCAGCAGCTTAGCGCTTGGACAGCCCTACGAGCAGTACTTC | CASSLALGQPYEQYF | TRBJ2-7 | NA | TRBV7-2 | NA
TGTGCCAGCAGGGATACCCGACAGGGCGTGGAAAAACTGTTTTTT | CASRDTRQGVEKLFF | TRBJ1-4 | TRBD1 | TRBV25-1 | NA
TGTGCCAGCAGTTTTGGACAGGTCAATCAGCCCCAGCATTTT | CASSFGQVNQPQHF | TRBJ1-5 | TRBD1 | TRBV27 | NA
TGTGCCAGCAGCTCATACGGCGAGGGCAGCAATCAGCCCCAGCATTTT | CASSSYGEGSNQPQHF | TRBJ1-5 | NA | TRBV27 | NA
TGTGCCAGCACTAACCCGGGGGTGAACACTGAAGCTTTCTTT | CASTNPGVNTEAFF | TRBJ1-1 | NA | TRBV6-6 | NA
TGTGCCAGCAGTTTATCGTTTCGGGGGGGTAACTATGGCTACACCTTC | CASSLSFRGGNYGYTF | TRBJ1-2 | NA | TRBV27 | NA
TGTGCCAGCAGCGTAGGGGACGGGAGGGTGGGCGAGCAGTACTTC | CASSVGDGRVGEQYF | TRBJ2-7 | TRBD2 | TRBV9 | NA
TGTGCCAGCACCCAGGTCGGCCAGGGGACCGGCTACACCTTC | CASTQVGQGTGYTF | TRBJ1-2 | NA | TRBV6-6 | NA
TGCAGCGTTGCCTCGATGTATGAGAACAATGAGCAGTTCTTC | CSVASMYENNEQFF | TRBJ2-1 | NA | TRBV29-1 | NA
TGCGCCAGCAGCTTTCAAGGAGCTAATGAAAAACTGTTTTTT | CASSFQGANEKLFF | TRBJ1-4 | NA | TRBV5-1 | few
TGCGCCAGCAGTCAATCGGGGCCCGGACAGACCTACGAGCAGTACTTC | CASSQSGPGQTYEQYF | TRBJ2-7 | NA | TRBV23-1 | once
TGTGCCAGCAGTTTGACGACTAGCGTCAATCAGTACTTC | CASSLTTSVNQYF | TRBJ2-7 | TRBD2 | TRBV28 | NA
TGTGCCAGCAGTCCCCGACTAGCGGGCGAATACAATGAGCAGTTCTTC | CASSPRLAGEYNEQFF | TRBJ2-1 | TRBD2 | TRBV2 | NA
TGTGCCAGCAGCTTAGCTACCGGAGAGACCCAGTACTTC | CASSLATGETQYF | TRBJ2-5 | NA | TRBV7-9 | NA
TGCAGCGTAGAGGTGGCCGATATCTATTCCTACGAGCAGTACTTC | CSVEVADIYSYEQYF | TRBJ2-7 | NA | TRBV29-1 | once
TGTGCCAGCAGCCCATCCCTCGGGACAGGGGGGGAGTATGGCTACACCTTC | CASSPSLGTGGEYGYTF | TRBJ1-2 | TRBD1 | TRBV7-3 | NA
TGTGCCAGCAGCTTAAGGGGACTAGCGGGAGGCGCTACCTACGAGCAGTACTTC | CASSLRGLAGGATYEQYF | TRBJ2-7 | TRBD2 | TRBV7-2 | NA
TGTGCCAGCAGCTATGGGACAGGGGGCAGGTTGGGCTACACCTTC | CASSYGTGGRLGYTF | TRBJ1-2 | TRBD1 | TRBV5-6 | NA
TGTGCCAGCAGTTATAACATTGGAGCTTTCTTT | CASSYNIGAFF | TRBJ1-1 | NA | TRBV6-6 | few
TGTGCCAGCAGCTTATCTCCTAGCGCAGGAGAGACCCAGTACTTC | CASSLSPSAGETQYF | TRBJ2-5 | NA | TRBV7-3 | NA
TGTGCCAGCAGCTTGGGGACAGTCAATCAGCCCCAGCATTTT | CASSLGTVNQPQHF | TRBJ1-5 | NA | TRBV5-6 | NA
TGTGCCACCAGCAGAGAGGGGGGGCCACTGAACACTGAAGCTTTCTTT | CATSREGGPLNTEAFF | TRBJ1-1 | NA | TRBV15 | NA
TGTGCCACCAGCAGAGATTTGACCCTACCAGGGACCCAGTACTTC | CATSRDLTLPGTQYF | TRBJ2-5 | NA | TRBV15 | NA
TGCAGCGTTGTCCCAGCGAACGGGGAGCTGTTTTTT | CSVVPANGELFF | TRBJ2-2 | NA | TRBV29-1 | NA
TGTGCCAGCAGCTTAGTACCACCGCTAGCGGGGGGCACAGATACGCAGTATTTT | CASSLVPPLAGGTDTQYF | TRBJ2-3 | TRBD2 | TRBV11-2 | once
TGTGCCAGTACAAGGGCGGGGGACGAAAAACTGTTTTTT | CASTRAGDEKLFF | TRBJ1-4 | NA | TRBV19 | once
TGTGCCAGCAGTCCCGACCGCGGATCCGGAGAGACCCAGTACTTC | CASSPDRGSGETQYF | TRBJ2-5 | NA | TRBV27 | NA
TGTGCCATCAGTGATTTCACCGGGACAGGGAAATACACTGAAGCTTTCTTT | CAISDFTGTGKYTEAFF | TRBJ1-1 | TRBD1 | TRBV10-3 | few
TGCGCCAGCAGCCTATGGGGACATAGCACAGATACGCAGTATTTT | CASSLWGHSTDTQYF | TRBJ2-3 | NA | TRBV5-1 | NA
TGTGCCAGCAGCTTTCAGGTTTATGGCTACACCTTC | CASSFQVYGYTF | TRBJ1-2 | NA | TRBV7-9 | NA
TGTGCCAGCAGTGAATGGGAGTCGGGGAAGGACGAGCAGTACTTC | CASSEWESGKDEQYF | TRBJ2-7 | NA | TRBV6-1 | NA
TGCGCCAGCAGCTTGGAAGGGGCTAAAGGCTACACCTTC | CASSLEGAKGYTF | TRBJ1-2 | NA | TRBV5-1 | NA
TGTGCCAGCAGCGTAGGGGGCAGTGGCTACGAGCAGTACTTC | CASSVGGSGYEQYF | TRBJ2-7 | NA | TRBV9 | NA
TGTGCCAGCAGCTTTGGGAGCTCCTACGAGCAGTACTTC | CASSFGSSYEQYF | TRBJ2-7 | NA | TRBV14 | NA
TGCGCCAGCAGCGGACAGGCCGGGCCCCACGATACGCAGTATTTT | CASSGQAGPHDTQYF | TRBJ2-3 | TRBD1 | TRBV5-1 | NA
TGTGCCAGCAGCTTGGGGTCAAGCGGGAGTGGCTACGAGCAGTACTTC | CASSLGSSGSGYEQYF | TRBJ2-7 | TRBD2 | TRBV5-6 | once
TGTGCCAGCAGCCACGAGACTAGCGGGAGGGCTGGTCAGTTCTTC | CASSHETSGRAGQFF | TRBJ2-1 | TRBD2 | TRBV4-2 | NA
TGCAGCGTGGGTGAGGTGAACACTGAAGCTTTCTTT | CSVGEVNTEAFF | TRBJ1-1 | NA | TRBV29-1 | few
TGTGCCAGCAGCTTAAGCGGAAACTACAATGAGCAGTTCTTC | CASSLSGNYNEQFF | TRBJ2-1 | NA | TRBV7-3 | NA
TGTGCCAGCAGCTTACTAGTGAACACCGGGGAGCTGTTTTTT | CASSLLVNTGELFF | TRBJ2-2 | NA | TRBV7-7 | NA
TGTGCCAGCAGCCAAGATCTAGCGGGATACGGGGAGCTGTTTTTT | CASSQDLAGYGELFF | TRBJ2-2 | TRBD2 | TRBV14 | once
TGTGCCAGCAGCCAAGATCGATCGGGGGTTGATGAAAAACTGTTTTTT | CASSQDRSGVDEKLFF | TRBJ1-4 | NA | TRBV4-2 | NA
TGTGCCAGCAGGGTACCGGGACAGAATTACGAGCAGTACTTC | CASRVPGQNYEQYF | TRBJ2-7 | TRBD1 | TRBV6-6 | NA
TGTGCCAGCAGCCTTTCACCGGGAATTTCAGGTTCGCTAGTGAATGAGCAGTTCTTC | CASSLSPGISGSLVNEQFF | TRBJ2-1 | NA | TRBV11-3 | once
TGTGCCAGCACCGAAAGGTTGGGCCACCCCATCTACGTGGAGCAGTACTTC | CASTERLGHPIYVEQYF | TRBJ2-7 | NA | TRBV28 | few
TGTGCCAGCAGCTTAGAGGTGGTGGGAGCAGATACGCAGTATTTT | CASSLEVVGADTQYF | TRBJ2-3 | NA | TRBV7-2 | NA